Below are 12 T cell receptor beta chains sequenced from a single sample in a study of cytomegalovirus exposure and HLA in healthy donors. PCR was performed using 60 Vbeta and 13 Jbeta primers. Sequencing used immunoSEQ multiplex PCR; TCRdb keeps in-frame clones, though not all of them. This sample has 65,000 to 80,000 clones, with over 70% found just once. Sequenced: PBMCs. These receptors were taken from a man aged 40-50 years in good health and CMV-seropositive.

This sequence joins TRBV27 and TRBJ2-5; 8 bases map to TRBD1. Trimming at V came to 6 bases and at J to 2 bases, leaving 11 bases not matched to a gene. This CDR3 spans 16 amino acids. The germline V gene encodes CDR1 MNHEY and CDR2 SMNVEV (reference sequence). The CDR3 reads CASRRRRGQGQETQYF. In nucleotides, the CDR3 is TGTGCCAGCAGGAGGAGAAGAGGACAGGGACAAGAGACCCAGTACTTC.

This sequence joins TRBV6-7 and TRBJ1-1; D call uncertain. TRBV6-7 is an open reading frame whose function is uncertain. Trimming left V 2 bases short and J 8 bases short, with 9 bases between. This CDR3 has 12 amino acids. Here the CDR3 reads CASSYQPREAFF. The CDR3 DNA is TGTGCCAGCAGTTACCAACCGAGGGAAGCTTTCTTT.

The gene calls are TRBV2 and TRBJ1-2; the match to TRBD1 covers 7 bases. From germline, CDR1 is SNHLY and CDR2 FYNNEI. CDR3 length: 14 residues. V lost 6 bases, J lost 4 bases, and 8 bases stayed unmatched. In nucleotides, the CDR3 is TGTGCCAGCAGCGGACAGGCAATCATCTATGGCTACACCTTC. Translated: CASSGQAIIYGYTF. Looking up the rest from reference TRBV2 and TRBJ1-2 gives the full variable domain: EPEVTQTPSHQVTQMGQEVILRCVPISNHLYFYWYRQILGQKVEFLVSFYNNEISEKSEIFDDQFSVERPDGSNFTLKIRSTKLEDSAMYFCASSGQAIIYGYTFGSGTRLTVV.

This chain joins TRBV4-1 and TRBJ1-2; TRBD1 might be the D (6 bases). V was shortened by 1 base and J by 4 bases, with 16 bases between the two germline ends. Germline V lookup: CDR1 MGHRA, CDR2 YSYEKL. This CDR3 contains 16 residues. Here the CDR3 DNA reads TGCGCCAGCAGCCAAGCCGCGACAGGACAACTCTATGGCTACACCTTC. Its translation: CASSQAATGQLYGYTF.

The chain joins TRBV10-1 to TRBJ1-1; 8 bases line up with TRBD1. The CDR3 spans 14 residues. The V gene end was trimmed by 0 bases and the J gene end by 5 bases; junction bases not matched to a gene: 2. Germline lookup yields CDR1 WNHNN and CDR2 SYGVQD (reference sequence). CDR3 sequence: CASSESYRGTEAFF. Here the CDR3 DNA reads TGCGCCAGCAGTGAGTCATACAGGGGGACTGAAGCTTTCTTT.

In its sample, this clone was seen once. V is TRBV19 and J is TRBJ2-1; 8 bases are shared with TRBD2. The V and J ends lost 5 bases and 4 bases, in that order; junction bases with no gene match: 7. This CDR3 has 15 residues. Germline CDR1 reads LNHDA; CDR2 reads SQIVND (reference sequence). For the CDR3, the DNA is TGTGCCAGTAGTGAGGGGACTAGTGGTTACAATGAGCAGTTCTTC. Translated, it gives CASSEGTSGYNEQFF.

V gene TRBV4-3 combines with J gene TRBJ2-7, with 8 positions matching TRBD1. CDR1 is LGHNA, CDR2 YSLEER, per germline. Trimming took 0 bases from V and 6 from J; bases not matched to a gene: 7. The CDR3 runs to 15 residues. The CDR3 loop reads CASSQDVFDRGEQYF. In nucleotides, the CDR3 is TGCGCCAGCAGCCAAGATGTCTTCGACAGGGGCGAGCAGTACTTC.

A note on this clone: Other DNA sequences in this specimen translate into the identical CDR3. In nucleotides, the CDR3 is TGCGCCAGCAGCTGGACAGCGAACACTGAAGCTTTCTTT. Translated, it gives CASSWTANTEAFF. The gene calls are TRBV5-1 and TRBJ1-1; perhaps TRBD1 as D (6 bases). This CDR3 is built from 13 residues. Trimming cost V 3 bases and J 1 base, with 7 bases left between them. Germline CDR1 and CDR2: SGHRS and YFSETQ.

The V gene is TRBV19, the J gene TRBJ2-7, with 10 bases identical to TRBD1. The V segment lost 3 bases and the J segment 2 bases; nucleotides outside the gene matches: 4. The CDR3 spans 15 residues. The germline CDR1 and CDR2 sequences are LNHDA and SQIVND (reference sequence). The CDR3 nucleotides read TGTGCCAGTAGTATGAGGGACAGGGGTCCCTACGAGCAGTACTTC. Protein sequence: CASSMRDRGPYEQYF.

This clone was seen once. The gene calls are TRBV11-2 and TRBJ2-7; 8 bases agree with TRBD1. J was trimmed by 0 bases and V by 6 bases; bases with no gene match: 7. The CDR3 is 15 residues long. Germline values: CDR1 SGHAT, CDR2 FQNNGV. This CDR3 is CASSFGQGISYEQYF. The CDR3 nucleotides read TGTGCCAGCAGTTTCGGACAGGGTATCTCCTACGAGCAGTACTTC. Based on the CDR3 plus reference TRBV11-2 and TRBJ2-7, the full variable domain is EAGVAQSPRYKIIEKRQSVAFWCNPISGHATLYWYQQILGQGPKLLIQFQNNGVVDDSQLPKDRFSAERLKGVDSTLKIQPAKLEDSAVYLCASSFGQGISYEQYFGPGTRLTVT.

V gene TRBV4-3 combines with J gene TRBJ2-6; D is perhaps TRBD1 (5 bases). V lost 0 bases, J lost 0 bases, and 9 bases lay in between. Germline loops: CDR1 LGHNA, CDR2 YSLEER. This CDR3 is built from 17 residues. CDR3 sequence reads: CASSQEGRVSGANVLTF. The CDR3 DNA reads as TGCGCCAGCAGCCAAGAGGGCAGGGTCTCTGGGGCCAACGTCCTGACTTTC.

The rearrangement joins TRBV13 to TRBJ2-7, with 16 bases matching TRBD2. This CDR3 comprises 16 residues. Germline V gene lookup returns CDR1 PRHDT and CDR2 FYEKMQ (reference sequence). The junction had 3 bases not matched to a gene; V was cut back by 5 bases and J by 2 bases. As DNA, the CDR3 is TGTGCCAGCAGCCCCGGGACTAGCGGGGGGGCCTACGAGCAGTACTTC. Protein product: CASSPGTSGGAYEQYF. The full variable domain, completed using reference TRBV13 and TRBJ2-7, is AAGVIQSPRHLIKEKRETATLKCYPIPRHDTVYWYQQGPGQDPQFLISFYEKMQSDKGSIPDRFSAQQFSDYHSELNMSSLELGDSALYFCASSPGTSGGAYEQYFGPGTRLTVT.